Following are 5 T cell receptor beta chains from one sample sequenced in a study of blood T cell repertoires in COVID-19. Only in-frame clones appear in the TCRdb table, and some are missing; sequencing was by immunoSEQ multiplex PCR. The repertoire holds about 73,000 clones, with just over 90% as singletons. The specimen sequenced was peripheral blood. All receptors come from a woman between 18 and 29 years old with acute or convalescent COVID-19.

The V and J genes are TRBV21-1 and TRBJ1-2; whether TRBD1, the table's D call, matches the DNA was not checked. TRBV21-1 is tagged as a pseudogene. The CDR3 extends over 16 amino acids. CDR3 bases: TGTGCCAGCAGCAAAGTTGCGGACAGAAATAACTATGGCTACACCTTC. It is translated as CASSKVADRNNYGYTF.

The chain carries TRBV19 and TRBJ2-1; 11 nucleotides line up with TRBD2. The germline V gene has CDR1 LNHDA and CDR2 SQIVND (reference sequence). The CDR3 spans 15 residues. Trimming at V came to 4 bases and at J to 3 bases, leaving 2 bases not matched to a gene. The CDR3 reads CASSRLAGNYNEQFF. CDR3 nucleotides: TGTGCCAGTAGTAGACTAGCGGGGAACTACAATGAGCAGTTCTTC.

This rearrangement joins TRBV5-1 to TRBJ2-1; TRBD1 matches 9 bases. The J segment lost 4 bases and the V segment lost 5 bases, leaving 7 bases of the junction unmatched. The CDR3 is made up of 15 amino acids. Germline CDR1 reads SGHRS; CDR2 reads YFSETQ. The CDR3 region has the DNA TGCGCCAGCAGACAAGGGACAGGGCAATACAATGAGCAGTTCTTC. Translated: CASRQGTGQYNEQFF.

The V and J genes are TRBV28 and TRBJ1-1; a possible D gene is TRBD1 (5 bases). V was cut by 5 bases and J by 4 bases, with 17 bases left in between. The germline V gene has CDR1 MDHEN and CDR2 SYDVKM. The CDR3 sequence is 15 residues long. CDR3 nucleotides: TGTGCCAGCAGTCTCCCAGGGATCCGTCGCACTGAAGCTTTCTTT. Residues: CASSLPGIRRTEAFF.

The rearrangement joins TRBV5-1 to TRBJ1-2; D is uncertain. The CDR3 contains 14 residues. Germline values: CDR1 SGHRS, CDR2 YFSETQ. V lost 0 bases, J lost 2 bases, and 8 bases lay in between. The CDR3 loop is CASSLVGSNYGYTF. As DNA, the CDR3 is TGCGCCAGCAGCTTGGTCGGGAGCAACTATGGCTACACCTTC.